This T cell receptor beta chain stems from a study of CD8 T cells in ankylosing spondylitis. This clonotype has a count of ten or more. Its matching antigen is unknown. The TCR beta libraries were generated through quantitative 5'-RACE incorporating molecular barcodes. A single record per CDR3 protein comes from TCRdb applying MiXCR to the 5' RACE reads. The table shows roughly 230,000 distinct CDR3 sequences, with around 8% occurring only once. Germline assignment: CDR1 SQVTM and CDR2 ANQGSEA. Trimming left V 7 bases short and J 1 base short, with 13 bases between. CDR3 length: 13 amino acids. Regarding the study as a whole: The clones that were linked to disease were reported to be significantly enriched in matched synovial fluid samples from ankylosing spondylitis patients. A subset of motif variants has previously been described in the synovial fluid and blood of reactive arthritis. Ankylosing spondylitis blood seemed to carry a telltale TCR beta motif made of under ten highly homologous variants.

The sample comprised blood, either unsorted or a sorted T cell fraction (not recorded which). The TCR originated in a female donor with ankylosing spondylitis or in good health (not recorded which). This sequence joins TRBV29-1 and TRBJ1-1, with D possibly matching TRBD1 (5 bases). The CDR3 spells CSANRPTNTEAFF. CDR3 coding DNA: TGCAGCGCTAACAGGCCTACGAACACTGAAGCTTTCTTT.